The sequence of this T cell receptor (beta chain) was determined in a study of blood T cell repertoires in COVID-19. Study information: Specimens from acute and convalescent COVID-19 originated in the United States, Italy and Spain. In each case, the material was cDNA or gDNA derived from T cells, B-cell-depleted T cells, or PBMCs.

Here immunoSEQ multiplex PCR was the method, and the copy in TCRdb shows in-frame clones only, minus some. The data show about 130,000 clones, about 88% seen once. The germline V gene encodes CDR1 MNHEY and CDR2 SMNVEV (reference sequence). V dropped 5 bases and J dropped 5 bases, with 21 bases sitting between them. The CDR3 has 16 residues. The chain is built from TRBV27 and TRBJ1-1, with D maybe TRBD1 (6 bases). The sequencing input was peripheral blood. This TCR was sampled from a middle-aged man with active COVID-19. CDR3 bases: TGTGCCAGCAGTGCCGGGACACCCCCTTTGAGGACTGAAGCTTTCTTT. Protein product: CASSAGTPPLRTEAFF.